The subject of this entry is one T cell receptor (beta chain). The sample belongs to a study of blood T cell repertoires in COVID-19. Assay: immunoSEQ multiplex PCR; the TCRdb copy retains only in-frame clones and omits some. The sample contains some 220,000 clones, roughly 91% of which appear only once. This CDR3 spans 15 amino acids. J was trimmed by 0 bases and V by 5 bases; bases with no gene match: 4. From germline, CDR1 is SNHLY and CDR2 FYNNEI. The TCR was taken from a young man with COVID-19, enrolled during active disease. The source material was peripheral blood. J is TRBJ2-7 and V is TRBV2, with 10 nucleotides matching TRBD2. The DNA of the CDR3 is TGTGCCAGCAGTCTAGCGGGGGCCTCCTCCTACGAGCAGTACTTC. It yields the protein CASSLAGASSYEQYF. The whole variable domain, filled in from reference TRBV2 and TRBJ2-7, reads EPEVTQTPSHQVTQMGQEVILRCVPISNHLYFYWYRQILGQKVEFLVSFYNNEISEKSEIFDDQFSVERPDGSNFTLKIRSTKLEDSAMYFCASSLAGASSYEQYFGPGTRLTVT.